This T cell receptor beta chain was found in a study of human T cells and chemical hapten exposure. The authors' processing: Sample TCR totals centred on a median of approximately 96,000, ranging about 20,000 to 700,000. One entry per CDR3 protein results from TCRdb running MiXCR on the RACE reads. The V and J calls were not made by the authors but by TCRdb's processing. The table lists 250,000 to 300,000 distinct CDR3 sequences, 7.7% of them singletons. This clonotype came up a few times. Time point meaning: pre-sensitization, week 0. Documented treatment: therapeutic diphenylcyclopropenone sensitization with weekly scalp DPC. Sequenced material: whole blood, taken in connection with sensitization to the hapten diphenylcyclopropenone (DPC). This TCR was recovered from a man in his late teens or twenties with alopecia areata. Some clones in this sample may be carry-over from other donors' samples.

In DNA, the CDR3 is TGTGCCAGCAGTTACGAGGTTGACACTGAAGCTTTCTTT. Translation gives CASSYEVDTEAFF. The chain combines TRBV6-2 or TRBV6-3 with TRBJ1-1; D is unresolved. V was pared by 2 bases and J by 3 bases, with 7 bases between. Germline V gives CDR1 MNHEY, CDR2 SVGEGT. The CDR3 extends over 13 amino acids.